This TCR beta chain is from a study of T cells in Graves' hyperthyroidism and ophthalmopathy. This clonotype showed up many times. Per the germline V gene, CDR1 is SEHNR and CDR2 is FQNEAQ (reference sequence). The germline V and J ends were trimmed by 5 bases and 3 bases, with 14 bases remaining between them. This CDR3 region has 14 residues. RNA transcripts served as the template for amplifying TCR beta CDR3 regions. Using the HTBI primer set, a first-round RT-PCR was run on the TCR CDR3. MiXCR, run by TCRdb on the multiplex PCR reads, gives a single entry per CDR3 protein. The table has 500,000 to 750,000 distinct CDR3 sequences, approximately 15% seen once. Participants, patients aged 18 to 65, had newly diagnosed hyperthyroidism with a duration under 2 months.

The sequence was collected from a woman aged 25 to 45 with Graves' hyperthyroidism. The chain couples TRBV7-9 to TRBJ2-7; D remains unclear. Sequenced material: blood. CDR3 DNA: TGTGCCAGCAGCAACTCCCTTGGCGGCTACGAGCAGTACTTC. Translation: CASSNSLGGYEQYF. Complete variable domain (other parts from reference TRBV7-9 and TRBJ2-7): DTGVSQNPRHKITKRGQNVTFRCDPISEHNRLYWYRQTLGQGPEFLTYFQNEAQLEKSRLLSDRFSAERPKGSFSTLEIQRTEQGDSAMYLCASSNSLGGYEQYFGPGTRLTVT.